These 30 T cell receptor beta chains were all obtained from the same sample, sequenced in a study of cytomegalovirus exposure and HLA in healthy donors. A multiplex PCR was run with 60 Vbeta primers and 13 Jbeta primers. Only in-frame clones appear in the TCRdb table, and some are missing; sequencing was by immunoSEQ multiplex PCR. Of over 150,000 clones listed, 70% to 85% are singletons. The sequenced sample was PBMCs. These receptors all stem from a man aged 18 to 29 in good health and CMV-seronegative.

This chain uses TRBV4-1 with TRBJ1-2; 7 bases map to TRBD1. CDR1 MGHRA and CDR2 YSYEKL come from the germline V gene. The CDR3 runs to 15 residues. V shed 1 base, J shed 6 bases, and the junction held 8 bases outside the gene matches. CDR3 DNA: TGCGCCAGCAGCCAAGGCCGGGACAGACGACATGGCTACACCTTC. Protein sequence: CASSQGRDRRHGYTF.

The chain links TRBV4-2 to TRBJ1-2; D gene ambiguous. Trimming removed 0 bases from V and 2 bases from J, with 13 bases in between. There are 16 residues in the CDR3. The germline V gene encodes CDR1 LGHNA and CDR2 YNFKEQ. The CDR3 region is CASSQDYSRQNYGYTF. For the CDR3, the DNA is TGTGCCAGCAGCCAAGATTACAGCAGGCAGAACTATGGCTACACCTTC.

The rearrangement joins TRBV2 to TRBJ2-3; tentatively, D is TRBD2 (5 bases). V lost 7 bases, J lost 1 base, and 12 bases lay in between. From germline, CDR1 is SNHLY and CDR2 FYNNEI. This CDR3 contains 14 residues. CDR3 nucleotides: TGTGCCAGCACTTACGGGGTTGGCACAGATACGCAGTATTTT. Protein product: CASTYGVGTDTQYF.

This clone was found a few times. The genes are TRBV28 and TRBJ2-6; D is possibly TRBD2 (5 bases). V was pared by 3 bases and J by 3 bases, with 6 bases between. CDR3 size: 14 residues. Germline assignment: CDR1 MDHEN and CDR2 SYDVKM. CDR3 coding DNA: TGTGCCAGCAGTTTGCGGGTTGGGGCCAACGTCCTGACTTTC. Translation gives CASSLRVGANVLTF.

The chain links TRBV5-1 to TRBJ1-6; 7 positions agree with TRBD1. Germline V CDR1 and CDR2: SGHRS, YFSETQ. This CDR3 has 15 residues. Trimming removed 0 bases from V and 10 bases from J; junction bases left unmatched: 7. CDR3 coding DNA: TGCGCCAGCAGCTTGGGCGAGGGGGCGAGGTCACCCCTCCACTTT. It is translated as CASSLGEGARSPLHF.

The V gene is TRBV2, the J gene TRBJ2-7; TRBD2 matches 10 bases. With 8 bases clipped from V and 3 bases from J, the junction kept 7 bases outside the gene matches. Germline V gene lookup returns CDR1 SNHLY and CDR2 FYNNEI. The length of the CDR3 is 14 residues. CDR3 residues: CASRGLANLYEQYF. The CDR3 nucleotides read TGTGCCAGCCGGGGACTAGCGAACCTCTACGAGCAGTACTTC.

This clone occurred a few times. This sequence joins TRBV19 and TRBJ1-3; no firm D call. The CDR3 length is 13 residues. The V gene lost 5 bases and the J gene lost 8 bases, with 13 bases spanning the gap. In germline, CDR1 is LNHDA, CDR2 SQIVND (reference sequence). The CDR3 loop is CASSGTTRDTIYF. CDR3 DNA: TGTGCCAGTAGTGGAACAACCCGGGACACCATATATTTT.

The V gene is TRBV2, the J gene TRBJ2-7; TRBD1 matches at 7 bases. CDR3 length: 12 amino acids. V shed 6 bases and J 2 bases; nucleotides not matched to a gene: 1. CDR1 is SNHLY, CDR2 FYNNEI, per germline. CDR3 in DNA: TGTGCCAGCAGGGGGACAGCCTACGAGCAGTACTTC. It specifies CASRGTAYEQYF. Together with reference TRBV2 and TRBJ2-7, the CDR3 gives the full variable domain: EPEVTQTPSHQVTQMGQEVILRCVPISNHLYFYWYRQILGQKVEFLVSFYNNEISEKSEIFDDQFSVERPDGSNFTLKIRSTKLEDSAMYFCASRGTAYEQYFGPGTRLTVT.

The chain couples TRBV19 to TRBJ1-5; D unresolved. Germline CDR1 is LNHDA and CDR2 is SQIVND (reference sequence). The V gene lost 7 bases and the J gene lost 2 bases, with 12 bases spanning the gap. The CDR3 contains 14 residues. In DNA form, the CDR3 reads TGTGCCAGTATTGGTCCCCGGGGCAATCAGCCCCAGCATTTT. This sequence encodes CASIGPRGNQPQHF.

The chain uses TRBV5-8 and TRBJ1-6; D remains ambiguous. CDR3 length equals 13 residues. The germline gives CDR1 SGHTS, CDR2 YDEGEE. V was clipped by 1 base and J by 8 bases, with 7 bases between them. The chain's CDR3 is CASSLLEYSPLHF. CDR3 coding DNA: TGTGCCAGCAGCTTGTTGGAGTATTCACCCCTCCACTTT.

As regards this clone: This sample also contains other DNA sequences that code for the same CDR3. The V gene is TRBV7-9, the J gene TRBJ1-5; D unclear. Germline CDR1 reads SEHNR; CDR2 reads FQNEAQ (reference sequence). The V gene lost 1 base and the J gene lost 2 bases, with 9 bases spanning the gap. CDR3 size: 15 residues. In nucleotides, the CDR3 is TGTGCCAGCAGCTTAGGTACCGGGGGCAATCAGCCCCAGCATTTT. Translating gives CASSLGTGGNQPQHF.

This chain connects TRBV5-4 to TRBJ1-1, with a possible D match to TRBD1 (5 bases). CDR1 is SGHNT and CDR2 is YYREEE in the germline V gene (reference sequence). The V end was cut by 2 bases, the J end by 0 bases, with 8 bases between. The CDR3 length is 14 residues. CDR3 DNA sequence: TGTGCCAGCAGCTTATCGACAGTGAACACTGAAGCTTTCTTT. Translation gives CASSLSTVNTEAFF.

The chain employs TRBV28 and TRBJ2-5; TRBD2 matches at 7 bases. Trimming removed 8 bases from V and 5 bases from J; junction bases left unmatched: 8. From germline, CDR1 is MDHEN and CDR2 SYDVKM. This CDR3 has 13 amino acids. CDR3 sequence (DNA): TGTGCCAGCGCCCCGGGAGGAAAGGAGACCCAGTACTTC. It specifies CASAPGGKETQYF.

This chain connects TRBV4-3 to TRBJ2-1, with D possibly being TRBD2 (5 bases). The CDR3 length is 15 residues. V was pared by 0 bases and J by 0 bases, with 6 bases between. Per the germline V gene, CDR1 is LGHNA and CDR2 is YSLEER. This CDR3 reads CASSQEGSSYNEQFF. The CDR3 nucleotides read TGCGCCAGCAGCCAAGAGGGGAGCTCCTACAATGAGCAGTTCTTC.

This chain joins TRBV7-9 and TRBJ2-7; D uncertain. Germline lookup yields CDR1 SEHNR and CDR2 FQNEAQ (reference sequence). Trimming shortened V by 1 base and J by 4 bases, and 11 bases separated the two germline ends. This CDR3 has 14 amino acids. For the CDR3, the DNA is TGTGCCAGCAGCTTAGTACAGACAAATTACGAGCAGTACTTC. This translates into CASSLVQTNYEQYF.

The chain combines TRBV6-1 with TRBJ2-5; no definite D call. The J call may be faulty, since TRBJ2-7 better matches the DNA end. The germline gives CDR1 MNHNS, CDR2 SASEGT. The CDR3 runs to 14 residues. CDR3 coding DNA: TGTGCCAGCAGTCTCGAACTGAAAAGCTACGAGCAGTACTTC. Amino acids: CASSLELKSYEQYF.

The genes are TRBV7-2 and TRBJ1-2; TRBD1 is a possible D gene (6 bases). Trimming cost V 3 bases and J 7 bases, with 9 bases left between them. The CDR3 totals 12 residues. The V gene's germline CDR1 is SGHTA and CDR2 FQGNSA. CDR3 amino acids: CASSFQGGGYTF. The CDR3 DNA reads as TGTGCCAGCAGCTTTCAAGGGGGTGGCTACACCTTC.

The chain joins TRBV7-9 to TRBJ1-6, with 8 bases lining up with TRBD1. Germline CDR1 SEHNR, CDR2 FQNEAQ (reference sequence). Germline trimming cut 6 bases from V and 3 bases from J; bases unmatched to any gene: 7. This CDR3 region has 16 residues. As DNA, the CDR3 is TGTGCCAGCAGGCTATCTGGGACAGGCTATAATTCACCCCTCCACTTT. Translated: CASRLSGTGYNSPLHF. Full variable domain (outside the CDR3, taken from reference TRBV7-9 and TRBJ1-6): DTGVSQNPRHKITKRGQNVTFRCDPISEHNRLYWYRQTLGQGPEFLTYFQNEAQLEKSRLLSDRFSAERPKGSFSTLEIQRTEQGDSAMYLCASRLSGTGYNSPLHFGNGTRLTVT.

V gene TRBV9 combines with J gene TRBJ2-2, with a possible D match to TRBD1 (6 bases). This CDR3 is 16 amino acids long. V shed 7 bases and J shed 1 base, with 17 bases lying between them. CDR1 SGDLS and CDR2 YYNGEE come from the germline V gene. As DNA, the CDR3 is TGTGCCAGCCGCAAACCGGGACATGAGAACACCGGGGAGCTGTTTTTT. Residues: CASRKPGHENTGELFF.

This clone was seen a few times. The V and J genes are TRBV19 and TRBJ1-3, with D unclear. With 7 bases removed from V and 0 bases from J, the gap between germline ends came to 10 bases. The germline V gene has CDR1 LNHDA and CDR2 SQIVND (reference sequence). CDR3 length: 14 amino acids. The CDR3 DNA reads TGTGCCAGTATCGGGTCAGACTCTGGAAACACCATATATTTT. Translation gives CASIGSDSGNTIYF.

The chain has TRBV5-4 and TRBJ1-3, with D unclear. This CDR3 has 16 amino acids. The V gene lost 0 bases and the J gene lost 4 bases, with 14 bases spanning the gap. Germline CDR1 and CDR2: SGHNT and YYREEE (reference sequence). CDR3 DNA: TGTGCCAGCAGCTTGGGGATCCGGGGTACGGGAAACACCATATATTTT. This sequence encodes CASSLGIRGTGNTIYF.

V is TRBV5-6 and J is TRBJ2-1; perhaps TRBD2 as D (6 bases). V lost 4 bases and J lost 2, with 16 bases in between. The germline CDR1 and CDR2 sequences are SGHDT and YYEEEE. The CDR3 runs 16 residues. The CDR3 loop is CASSGWGTEPYNEQFF. CDR3 bases: TGTGCCAGCAGCGGCTGGGGGACTGAACCCTACAATGAGCAGTTCTTC.

Points on this clone: Other nucleotide sequences from this sample produce the same CDR3. The chain carries TRBV6-5 and TRBJ1-2, with D unclear. Germline lookup yields CDR1 MNHEY and CDR2 SVGAGI. The ends were cut back, 9 bases at V and 4 bases at J, with 15 bases in the middle. CDR3 length: 13 residues. CDR3 region: CASKPDTGYGYTF. DNA of the CDR3: TGTGCCAGTAAGCCGGATACGGGCTATGGCTACACCTTC.

Comments on this clone: The junction departs from the called germline gene at one end, perhaps through a read error. V usage is TRBV7-9 and J usage is TRBJ1-1, with 10 positions matching TRBD1. Germline CDR1 SEHNR, CDR2 FQNEAQ (reference sequence). CDR3 length: 16 amino acids. CDR3 sequence reads: CSSSSRDRGIFAEAFF. CDR3 DNA: TGTTCCAGCAGCTCCCGGGACAGGGGAATTTTTGCTGAAGCTTTCTTT.

This chain joins TRBV30 and TRBJ2-7; TRBD1 is a possible D gene (5 bases). This CDR3 comprises 12 residues. The germline CDR1 and CDR2 sequences are GTSNPN and SVGIG (reference sequence). The V gene lost 1 base and the J gene lost 2 bases, with 6 bases spanning the gap. This CDR3 reads CAWSGQTYEQYF. The CDR3 DNA sequence: TGTGCCTGGAGTGGACAGACCTACGAGCAGTACTTC.

This clone was detected a few times. The chain joins TRBV2 to TRBJ2-7; 7 nucleotides agree with TRBD1. This CDR3 is built from 13 residues. Per germline, CDR1 SNHLY and CDR2 FYNNEI. The V segment lost 3 bases and the J segment 4 bases; nucleotides outside the gene matches: 3. CDR3 DNA: TGTGCCAGCAGTGATAAGGGGGCTTACGAGCAGTACTTC. Its protein product is CASSDKGAYEQYF.

The rearrangement uses TRBV12-5 and TRBJ2-1, with 7 bases that match TRBD2. CDR3 length: 15 amino acids. The germline V gene encodes CDR1 LGHNT and CDR2 FRNRAP. J was trimmed by 8 bases and V by 3 bases; bases with no gene match: 10. Written as DNA, the CDR3 is TGTGCTAGTGGTTTAGGAGCGGGATCACCGCATGAGCAGTTCTTC. Amino acid sequence: CASGLGAGSPHEQFF.

The chain joins TRBV4-1 to TRBJ2-7; 13 bases are a match to TRBD2. V shed 1 base and J 4 bases; nucleotides not matched to a gene: 4. The length of the CDR3 is 16 residues. In germline, CDR1 is MGHRA, CDR2 YSYEKL. The CDR3 sequence: CASSQGGTSGDYEQYF. In nucleotides, the CDR3 is TGCGCCAGCAGCCAAGGCGGGACTAGCGGGGATTACGAGCAGTACTTC.

The chain employs TRBV5-1 and TRBJ1-1, with D unresolved. Germline CDR1 and CDR2: SGHRS and YFSETQ. The V end was cut by 5 bases, the J end by 1 base, with 15 bases between. The CDR3 runs to 15 residues. The CDR3 DNA reads as TGCGCCAGCAGTCGGGATCCCGCCCCGAACACTGAAGCTTTCTTT. Encoded protein: CASSRDPAPNTEAFF.

This clone was observed a few times. The sample has other DNA sequences that encode this CDR3 too. The rearrangement uses TRBV7-9 and TRBJ1-1; D ambiguous. CDR1 SEHNR and CDR2 FQNEAQ come from the germline V gene (reference sequence). Trimming left V 3 bases short and J 6 bases short, with 8 bases between. The CDR3 length is 12 residues. This chain's CDR3 is CASSLEGAEAFF. Written as DNA, the CDR3 is TGTGCCAGCAGCTTGGAAGGAGCTGAAGCTTTCTTT. The full variable domain, its missing parts supplied by reference TRBV7-9 and TRBJ1-1, is DTGVSQNPRHKITKRGQNVTFRCDPISEHNRLYWYRQTLGQGPEFLTYFQNEAQLEKSRLLSDRFSAERPKGSFSTLEIQRTEQGDSAMYLCASSLEGAEAFFGQGTRLTVV.